A single sample gave rise to the 13 T cell receptor beta chains below, sequenced in a study of response to subunit inactivated influenza vaccine. TCRdb itself ran the RT-PCR reads through MiXCR, one entry per CDR3 protein. The table includes about 530,000 distinct CDR3 sequences, approximately 12% detected once. Sequences were derived from PBMCs from blood, sampled on the day of vaccination. Receptors were obtained from a man aged 50-60 years who received an inactivated influenza vaccine.

This clonotype was found a few times. V and J are TRBV7-2 and TRBJ2-3; 9 nucleotides align to TRBD1. In germline, CDR1 is SGHTA, CDR2 FQGNSA. The CDR3 runs 18 residues. The trim removed 0 bases at V and 3 bases at J, leaving 10 bases unmatched. In nucleotides, the CDR3 is TGTGCCAGCAGCTTAGCGGGGACCGGGACAGGGACGACAGATACGCAGTATTTT. Translation: CASSLAGTGTGTTDTQYF.

The J gene is TRBJ2-7, the V gene TRBV7-2; 8 nucleotides line up with TRBD1. Germline loops: CDR1 SGHTA, CDR2 FQGNSA. With 4 bases clipped from V and 3 bases from J, the junction kept 2 bases outside the gene matches. CDR3 length: 13 amino acids. CDR3 residues: CASSWDRNYEQYF. The CDR3 coding sequence is TGTGCCAGCAGCTGGGACAGGAACTACGAGCAGTACTTC.

This clonotype came up a few times. The rearrangement uses TRBV24-1 and TRBJ2-5; D could derive from TRBD1 or TRBD2 (6 bases each). Germline CDR1 and CDR2: KGHDR and SFDVKD. The V end lost 4 bases, the J end lost 1 base, and 12 bases lay between the germline ends. The CDR3 is 15 amino acids. CDR3 nucleotide sequence: TGTGCCACCAGTGAAGCTAAGGGGGGCCAAGAGACCCAGTACTTC. This gives the protein CATSEAKGGQETQYF.

This clonotype was found a few times. The DNA for the CDR3 is TGCAGTGCAGGGAGTTGGGCCTACAATGAGCAGTTCTTC. It is translated as CSAGSWAYNEQFF. This chain uses TRBV20-1 with TRBJ2-1; maybe TRBD2 (5 bases). V was trimmed by 6 bases and J by 2 bases, leaving 11 bases between them. This CDR3 comprises 13 residues. The germline CDR1 and CDR2 sequences are DFQATT and SNEGSKA (reference sequence).

This clonotype was counted many times. The chain is built from TRBV4-3 and TRBJ2-5, with 7 bases identical to TRBD1. The CDR3 has 13 residues. Unmatched junction bases numbered 5, after V lost 6 bases and J lost 4 bases. Germline CDR1 is LGHNA and CDR2 is YSLEER. CDR3 sequence reads: CASSQDRRETQYF. The CDR3 bases are TGCGCCAGCAGTCAGGACAGGCGAGAGACCCAGTACTTC.

Only one count was recorded for this clonotype. The chain recombines TRBV20-1 with TRBJ2-5; D may be TRBD2 (6 bases). The ends were cut back, 3 bases at V and 5 bases at J, with 13 bases in the middle. Germline values: CDR1 DFQATT, CDR2 SNEGSKA (reference sequence). This CDR3 has 13 amino acids. CDR3 DNA: TGCAGTGCTAGTGGGGACTCTCAGGAGACCCAGTACTTC. This gives the protein CSASGDSQETQYF.

This clonotype was counted many times. The chain uses TRBV6-2 or TRBV6-3 and TRBJ2-1; D possibly corresponds to TRBD1 (5 bases). Germline V gene sequence: CDR1 MNHEY, CDR2 SVGEGT. The V end lost 3 bases, the J end lost 8 bases, and 29 bases lay between the germline ends. The CDR3 has 19 amino acids. The CDR3 DNA sequence: TGTGCCAGCAGTTATCCAGACTTTCACACAGGACGGACCTCTCATGAGCAGTTCTTC. This sequence encodes CASSYPDFHTGRTSHEQFF.

The V call is TRBV9, the J call TRBJ2-3, with 8 bases matching TRBD2. Unmatched junction bases numbered 8, after V lost 5 bases and J lost 3 bases. There are 15 residues in the CDR3. The V gene's germline CDR1 is SGDLS and CDR2 YYNGEE. CDR3 residues: CASSLSGAGTDTQYF. The DNA of the CDR3 is TGTGCCAGCAGTCTTAGCGGGGCGGGGACAGATACGCAGTATTTT.

This sequence joins TRBV20-1 and TRBJ1-3; D is unresolved. Germline loops: CDR1 DFQATT, CDR2 SNEGSKA (reference sequence). CDR3 length: 15 residues. The V end was cut by 5 bases, the J end by 4 bases, with 18 bases between. The CDR3 loop reads CSALTPGSRGNTIYF. The CDR3 region has the DNA TGCAGTGCTCTGACACCGGGCTCAAGAGGAAACACCATATATTTT.

The V gene is TRBV11-3, the J gene TRBJ2-1; TRBD1 agrees at 8 bases. CDR3 length: 15 amino acids. V dropped 2 bases and J dropped 4; count of bases not matched to a gene: 4. The germline gives CDR1 SGHNT, CDR2 YENEEA. CDR3: CASSLSDRVYNEQFF. The CDR3 DNA reads TGTGCCAGCAGCTTATCGGACAGGGTATACAATGAGCAGTTCTTC. The whole variable domain, remainder taken from reference TRBV11-3 and TRBJ2-1, is EAGVVQSPRYKIIEKKQPVAFWCNPISGHNTLYWYLQNLGQGPELLIRYENEEAVDDSQLPKDRFSAERLKGVDSTLKIQPAELGDSAVYLCASSLSDRVYNEQFFGPGTRLTVL.

This clonotype was seen a handful of times. The chain links TRBV4-1 to TRBJ2-1, with TRBD2 matching 12 bases. Per the germline V gene, CDR1 is MGHRA and CDR2 is YSYEKL. The CDR3 length is 16 residues. V shed 1 base, J shed 8 bases, and the junction held 6 bases outside the gene matches. DNA of the CDR3: TGCGCCAGCAGCCAAGTAGCTAGCGGGAGGGTCGATGAGCAGTTCTTC. Its protein is CASSQVASGRVDEQFF.

This clonotype was found a few times. The gene calls are TRBV14 and TRBJ2-1; the D is unclear. The CDR3 totals 17 residues. V was trimmed by 4 bases and J by 4 bases, leaving 20 bases between them. The germline CDR1 and CDR2 sequences are SGHDN and FVKESK. CDR3 loop: CASSLRAGRFRYNEQFF. The CDR3 bases are TGTGCCAGCAGCCTCCGGGCAGGTCGTTTCCGATACAATGAGCAGTTCTTC.

This clonotype was counted a few times. The V gene is TRBV7-2, the J gene TRBJ2-3; tentative D call: TRBD1 (5 bases). Germline assignment: CDR1 SGHTA and CDR2 FQGNSA. Trimming took 2 bases from V and 1 from J, leaving 19 bases between them. This CDR3 region has 18 residues. CDR3 amino acids: CASSLSGRAIAGTDTQYF. The CDR3 DNA follows: TGTGCCAGCAGCTTATCGGGCAGGGCTATTGCTGGCACAGATACGCAGTATTTT.